Described below is a single T cell receptor (beta chain) sequence and its context. Its specificity is unknown. Deletions cut 0 bases from V and 4 bases from J, with 17 bases between. The length of the CDR3 is 16 residues. The germline CDR1 and CDR2 sequences are SGHRS and YFSETQ. This sample was taken from a study of radiotherapy plus CTLA-4 blockade in lung cancer. Study details: Among patients, about 20% showed objective responses, and around 30% had disease control.

Study-wide findings and caveats: Some TCR clones had been derived from tumors. These clones expanded in peripheral blood after radiotherapy plus ipilimumab.

TCRdb's copy holds only in-frame clones and misses some; the assay was immunoSEQ multiplex PCR. The sample records some 50,000 clones, more than 65% being singletons. The sequence came from a human donor with non-small cell lung cancer who had a partial response to radiotherapy plus ipilimumab. The sample here was peripheral blood, taken from a patient treated with radiotherapy plus ipilimumab. The chain has TRBV5-1 and TRBJ2-7, with D possibly being TRBD2 (5 bases). The CDR3: CASSLDIPGKGYEQYF. CDR3 bases: TGCGCCAGCAGCTTGGACATCCCGGGAAAAGGTTACGAGCAGTACTTC.